The T cell receptor (beta chain) described here comes from a study of response to subunit inactivated influenza vaccine. Study results and caveats: The authors suggested that few new T cells are recruited per seasonal influenza vaccination.

The table lists this clonotype with a count of one. The antigen is undetermined. V was pared by 8 bases and J by 6 bases, with 8 bases of the junction left unmatched. The CDR3 is made up of 14 amino acids. Germline CDR1 and CDR2: MNHEY and SVGEGT. TCRdb recomputed calls from the RT-PCR reads with MiXCR, one row per CDR3 protein. The repertoire includes about 190,000 distinct CDR3 sequences, 13% to 15% of them detected once, and roughly 25% sits in the top ten. The source material was CD8+ T cells sorted from PBMCs, sampled more than 4 days after vaccination. The chain is built from TRBV6-2 or TRBV6-3 and TRBJ2-2, with 8 nucleotides matching TRBD1. The receptor's source is a man aged 50 to 59 who received an inactivated influenza vaccine. The CDR3 is CASGTGESAGELFF. CDR3 DNA: TGTGCCAGCGGGACAGGAGAAAGCGCCGGGGAGCTGTTTTTT.